Below, one T cell receptor beta chain is given with its context. No cognate antigen has been identified for it. The input lacks base qualities; no much larger clone sits a single base away. This specimen belongs to a study of blood T cells in healthy people across ages (dated by TCRdb to the mid-2010s). Context from the whole study: In model experiments, template switching captured about one uniquely barcoded TCR beta cDNA molecule for every two T cells. Using deep sequencing normalized with unique cDNA molecular identifiers, the study measured how TCR beta repertoire diversity changes with age. The donors were split into four age groups: young (average around 15 years), middle-aged (39), aged (more than 55) and long-lived (approximately 80). To avoid experimental bias, donors of different ages were randomly spread across the sequencing lanes. For two donors (one aged 18 to 30 and one aged 80 or older), the study analyzed two additional independent replicas of 1 million unique cDNA reads from the same blood draw.

Systemically healthy Caucasian individuals from Russia, around 39 in total and aged roughly 6 to 90 years, were included as donors. Around 10 milliliters of peripheral blood were collected from each donor into EDTA-treated Vacutainer tubes. Ficoll-Paque density-gradient centrifugation was used to isolate PBMCs, with at least 7 million per sample. Trizol reagent was used to extract total RNA from PBMCs, with at least 5.5 micrograms per sample. For every donor, flow cytometry on a PBMC aliquot measured the percentage of naive CD45RAhigh/CD27high T cells. CDR3 length: 15 amino acids, cysteine to phenylalanine. Only the CDR3 part of the read is kept: 45 bases, read in frame from the first base. From the germline V gene, CDR1 is MDHEN and CDR2 is SYDVKM. Overall study results and their limits: The percentage of naive T cells measured by flow cytometry correlated strongly with observed TCR beta diversity. As age increased, observed TCR beta diversity per million T cells dropped in a roughly linear way, and a significant reduction was already evident by age 40. Estimates of total diversity based on one million sequenced T cells were considered lower bounds and underestimates. Because the CMV infection status of the donors was unknown, age-related changes in expanded clonotypes may potentially have been confounded. Conclusive comparison of naive and antigen-experienced compartments was prevented by the profiling of bulk unsorted PBMCs. Compared with the aged group, the long-lived group had more naive CD4+ T cells, fewer expanded clones and increased TCR diversity, suggesting age selection.

The library was made by 5' RACE. The sequencer was an Illumina HiSeq 2500. A second PCR of about 6 to 11 cycles was performed with a sample-barcoded 5' primer and a J-beta primer mix. A unique molecular identifier was introduced onto each TCR beta cDNA molecule by a template-switch 5' adaptor carrying 12 random nucleotides. Each sample yielded at least 3 million CDR3-containing paired-end reads. First-strand cDNA was synthesized from all RNA with the Mint cDNA synthesis kit, primed by a TRBC-specific oligonucleotide. Following uracil-DNA glycosylase treatment, all cDNA underwent a first 18-cycle PCR with the universal primers M1SS and BC2_uni_R. Per the authors' processing: Normalization of each sample was performed by random selection of 1 million high-quality reads, each carrying a distinct molecular identifier. Reads sharing molecular identifiers were discarded rather than binned into consensus sequences. MiTCR, set to a Q25 quality threshold and the strictest error-elimination algorithm, was used for CDR3 identification, clonotype clustering and error correction. A nonparametric unseen species model with Euler transformation was used to estimate a lower bound on total TCR beta diversity. The public sequencing data were trimmed at Q25 with fastp and processed into clonotypes with MiXCR by TCRdb, which kept only in-frame beta chains. Under each unique CDR3 protein, matching rows form one entry showing the most common genes and DNA. Clone size and V and J calls follow TCRdb, not the original study. The sample table lists around 800,000 distinct CDR3 sequences, about 59% of them with a count of one. About 27% of the sample goes to the ten largest clones.

The sequenced sample was blood. The receptor chain draws on TRBV28 and TRBJ2-5, and 9 bases in between align with TRBD1. The better agreement between TRBJ2-7 and the DNA end casts doubt on the J call. The TCR was taken from a man aged 25 to 40 in good health. This receptor carries the CDR3 CASSLLRDRVYEQYF. The nucleotide sequence is given as TGTGCCAGCAGTCTCCTCCGGGACAGGGTCTACGAGCAGTACTTC.